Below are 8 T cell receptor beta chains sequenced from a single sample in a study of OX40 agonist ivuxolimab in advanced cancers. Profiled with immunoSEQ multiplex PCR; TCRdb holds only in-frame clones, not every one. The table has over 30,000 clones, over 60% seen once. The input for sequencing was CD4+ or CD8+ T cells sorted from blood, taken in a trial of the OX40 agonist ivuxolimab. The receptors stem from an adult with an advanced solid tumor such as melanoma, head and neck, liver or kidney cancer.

The CDR3, as DNA: TGCGCCAGCAGCTTGTTGCCGGGACGGATTGAAGCTTTCTTT. Residues: CASSLLPGRIEAFF. The chain couples TRBV5-1 to TRBJ1-1, with D possibly being TRBD1 (5 bases). This CDR3 spans 14 amino acids. Per germline, CDR1 SGHRS and CDR2 YFSETQ. Trimming pared 1 base from V and 7 bases from J, leaving 14 bases between.

CDR3 residues: CASSRNGGAEETQYF. The DNA of the CDR3 is TGTGCCAGCAGCCGAAATGGGGGGGCGGAGGAGACCCAGTACTTC. This rearrangement joins TRBV4-2 to TRBJ2-5, with D possibly being TRBD2 (7 bases). Germline CDR1 reads LGHNA; CDR2 reads YNFKEQ. The CDR3 contains 15 residues. Trimming cost V 4 bases and J 5 bases, with 17 bases left between them.

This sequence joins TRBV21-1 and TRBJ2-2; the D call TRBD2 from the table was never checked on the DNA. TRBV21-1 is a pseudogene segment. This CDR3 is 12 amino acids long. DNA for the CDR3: TGTGCCAGCAGCTCTCACACCGGGGAGCTGTTTTTT. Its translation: CASSSHTGELFF.

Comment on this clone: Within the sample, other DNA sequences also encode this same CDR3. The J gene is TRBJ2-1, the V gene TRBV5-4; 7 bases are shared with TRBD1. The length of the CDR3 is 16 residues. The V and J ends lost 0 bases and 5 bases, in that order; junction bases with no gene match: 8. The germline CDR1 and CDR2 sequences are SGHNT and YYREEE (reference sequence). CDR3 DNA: TGTGCCAGCAGCTTGGTAGGAACAGGGGTAAACAATGAGCAGTTCTTC. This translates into CASSLVGTGVNNEQFF.

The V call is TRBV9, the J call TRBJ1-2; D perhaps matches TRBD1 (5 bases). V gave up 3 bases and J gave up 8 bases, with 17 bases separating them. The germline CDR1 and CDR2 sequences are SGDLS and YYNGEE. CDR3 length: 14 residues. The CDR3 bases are TGTGCCAGCAGCGGCCCGTGGGGGGTCGGGGGCTACACCTTC. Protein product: CASSGPWGVGGYTF.

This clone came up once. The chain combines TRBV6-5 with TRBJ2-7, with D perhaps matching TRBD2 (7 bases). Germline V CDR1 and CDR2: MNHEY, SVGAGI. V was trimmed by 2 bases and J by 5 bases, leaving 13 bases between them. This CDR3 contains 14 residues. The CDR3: CASSYAGATDEQYF. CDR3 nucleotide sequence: TGTGCCAGCAGTTACGCGGGGGCCACCGACGAGCAGTACTTC.

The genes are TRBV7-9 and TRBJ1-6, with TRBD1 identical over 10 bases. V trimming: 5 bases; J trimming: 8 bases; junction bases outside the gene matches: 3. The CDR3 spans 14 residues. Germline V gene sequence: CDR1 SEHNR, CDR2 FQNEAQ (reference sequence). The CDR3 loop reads CASSPGTGDSPLHF. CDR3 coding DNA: TGTGCCAGCAGCCCCGGGACAGGGGATTCACCCCTCCACTTT.

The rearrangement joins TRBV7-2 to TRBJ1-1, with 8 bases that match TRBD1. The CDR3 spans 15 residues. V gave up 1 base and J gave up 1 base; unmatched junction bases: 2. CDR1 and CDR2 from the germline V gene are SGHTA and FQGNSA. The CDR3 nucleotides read TGTGCCAGCAGCTTAGGGACAGGGAAGAACACTGAAGCTTTCTTT. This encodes CASSLGTGKNTEAFF.